A selection of T cell receptor beta chains follows, all from one sample in a study of cytomegalovirus exposure and HLA in healthy donors. Data came from immunoSEQ multiplex PCR; TCRdb stores just in-frame clones and leaves some out. The table includes roughly 150,000 clones, roughly four fifths detected once. The sequenced sample was PBMCs. The receptors originated from a man aged 18 to 29 in good health and CMV-seronegative. Each CDR3 is given with its conserved first and last residue. A D gene is named only where the DNA matches it firmly. For some rows the clone size is stated as once, few or many, or as a class when expanded; others skip it.

j_call v_call clone_size d_call cdr3_aa cdr3_nt
TRBJ1-2 TRBV6-1 . . CASRKQGDLWGYTF TGTGCCAGCAGAAAACAGGGAGACCTATGGGGGTACACCTTC
TRBJ2-7 TRBV6-5 . . CASSYTGNSYEQYF TGTGCCAGCAGTTATACGGGTAACTCCTACGAGCAGTACTTC
TRBJ1-6 TRBV27 . TRBD1 CATTTGLGSPLHF TGTGCCACCACGACAGGGCTAGGGTCACCCCTCCACTTT
TRBJ2-2 TRBV19 . . CASSIQVTGELFF TGTGCCAGTAGTATACAGGTTACCGGGGAGCTGTTTTTT
TRBJ2-2 TRBV5-5 once . CASGNRAANTGELFF TGTGCCAGCGGGAACAGGGCGGCGAACACCGGGGAGCTGTTTTTT
TRBJ1-5 TRBV28 . . CASSLLGQPQHF TGTGCCAGCAGCCTCCTAGGTCAGCCCCAGCATTTT
TRBJ2-5 TRBV28 . . CASSLNRGTQYF TGTGCCAGCAGCCTCAACCGGGGAACCCAGTACTTC
TRBJ1-4 TRBV29-1 . TRBD1 CSASRAGGEKLFF TGCAGCGCCTCCCGGGCAGGGGGAGAAAAACTGTTTTTT
TRBJ2-7 TRBV5-6 . . CASSLGGLSYEQYF TGTGCCAGCAGCTTAGGAGGTTTATCCTACGAGCAGTACTTC
TRBJ2-7 TRBV27 . TRBD2 CASSYGLAGEQYF TGTGCCAGCAGTTACGGACTAGCCGGCGAGCAGTACTTC
TRBJ1-1 TRBV9 few TRBD1 CASSRGTGGGTEAFF TGTGCCAGCAGCCGAGGGACAGGGGGCGGTACTGAAGCTTTCTTT
TRBJ1-1 TRBV29-1 . . CSVGRESNTEAFF TGCAGCGTTGGGCGGGAATCGAACACTGAAGCTTTCTTT
TRBJ2-7 TRBV19 once TRBD2 CASSIDLAGDYGYEQYF TGTGCCAGTAGTATTGATCTAGCGGGAGACTATGGCTACGAGCAGTACTTC
TRBJ1-5 TRBV9 few . CASSVGQNDQPQHF TGTGCCAGCAGCGTCGGACAGAACGATCAGCCCCAGCATTTT
TRBJ2-2 TRBV11-3 . TRBD1 CASSFTGTEKSTGELFF TGTGCCAGCAGCTTCACTGGGACAGAGAAGAGCACCGGGGAGCTGTTTTTT
TRBJ2-5 TRBV15 few . CATSRDPAGGETQYF TGTGCCACCAGCAGAGATCCAGCAGGAGGAGAGACCCAGTACTTC
TRBJ2-1 TRBV5-6 few . CASSYNRDFQFF TGTGCCAGCAGCTACAATCGGGACTTCCAGTTCTTC
TRBJ2-5 TRBV5-3 . . CARSLIDRQETQYF TGTGCCAGAAGCTTAATCGACAGACAAGAGACCCAGTACTTC
TRBJ2-1 TRBV7-2 few . CASTPTVVSYNEQFF TGTGCCAGCACCCCCACGGTGGTGTCCTACAATGAGCAGTTCTTC
TRBJ2-5 TRBV14 . TRBD2 CASSQDAGGPGETQYF TGTGCCAGCAGCCAAGATGCGGGAGGGCCCGGAGAGACCCAGTACTTC
TRBJ1-2 TRBV11-2 few TRBD1 CASSPRTGAGGYTF TGTGCCAGCAGCCCAAGGACAGGGGCGGGGGGCTACACCTTC
TRBJ2-7 TRBV6-1 once TRBD1 CASSGNRGLSEQYF TGTGCCAGCAGTGGCAACAGGGGTCTGAGCGAGCAGTACTTC
TRBJ2-1 TRBV5-6 once . CASSLAGTGGFNEQFF TGTGCCAGCAGCTTGGCCGGGACTGGGGGATTCAATGAGCAGTTCTTC
TRBJ2-1 TRBV4-3 . TRBD2 CASSHASGGSPLDEQFF TGCGCCAGCAGCCATGCTTCGGGCGGGAGTCCCTTGGATGAGCAGTTCTTC
TRBJ2-7 TRBV28 few . CASMAGLSYEQYF TGTGCCAGCATGGCTGGACTTTCCTACGAGCAGTACTTC
TRBJ2-7 TRBV6-5 . TRBD2 CASMAGGAYEQYF TGTGCCAGCATGGCCGGGGGGGCCTACGAGCAGTACTTC
TRBJ1-2 TRBV7-2 . . CASSPSGDKGLLYGYTF TGTGCCAGCAGCCCCTCCGGGGACAAGGGCCTCCTCTATGGCTACACCTTC
TRBJ1-4 TRBV5-4 . . CASSRRRGATNEKLFF TGTGCCAGCAGCAGAAGAAGGGGCGCAACTAATGAAAAACTGTTTTTT
TRBJ2-3 TRBV4-3 . TRBD2 CASSPTSGPQVDTQYF TGCGCCAGCAGCCCGACTAGCGGTCCGCAAGTAGATACGCAGTATTTT
TRBJ1-5 TRBV7-2 . . CASSFNSNQPQHF TGTGCCAGCAGCTTCAATAGCAATCAGCCCCAGCATTTT
TRBJ2-5 TRBV19 . TRBD2 CASSMGLAGAETQYF TGTGCCAGTAGTATGGGCCTAGCGGGAGCAGAGACCCAGTACTTC
TRBJ1-1 TRBV10-1 . . CASSANRVTEAFF TGCGCCAGCAGCGCTAACAGGGTCACTGAAGCTTTCTTT
TRBJ2-3 TRBV5-4 . . CASGPIAEVTDTQYF TGTGCCAGCGGCCCCATAGCGGAGGTCACAGATACGCAGTATTTT
TRBJ2-2 TRBV27 . . CASRRTTNTGELFF TGTGCCAGCAGGAGGACTACGAACACCGGGGAGCTGTTTTTT
TRBJ1-1 TRBV5-1 . . CASSLAEGAATEAFF TGCGCCAGCAGCTTGGCCGAAGGGGCCGCCACTGAAGCTTTCTTT
TRBJ2-7 TRBV14 . TRBD2 CASSQGLAGELIQYF TGTGCCAGCAGCCAAGGACTAGCGGGAGAACTAATTCAGTACTTC
TRBJ2-2 TRBV9 . TRBD1 CASSSEGDRLPNTGELFF TGTGCCAGCAGCTCCGAAGGGGACAGGCTACCGAACACCGGGGAGCTGTTTTTT
TRBJ1-4 TRBV5-4 . TRBD1 CASSLGQGAGNEKLFF TGTGCCAGCAGCTTGGGACAGGGGGCTGGTAATGAAAAACTGTTTTTT
TRBJ2-7 TRBV11-2 . . CASRQKSPTYEQYF TGTGCCAGCAGGCAGAAGTCCCCAACCTACGAGCAGTACTTC
TRBJ1-2 TRBV4-1 . . CASSPERTSNYGYTF TGCGCCAGCAGCCCGGAGAGAACCAGTAACTATGGCTACACCTTC
TRBJ2-7 TRBV4-3 few TRBD2 CASSQAREGRYEQYF TGCGCCAGCAGCCAAGCGCGGGAGGGCCGGTACGAGCAGTACTTC
TRBJ2-3 TRBV19 once . CASSIERGLPGYF TGTGCCAGTAGTATAGAGCGGGGCCTACCCGGGTATTTT
TRBJ2-1 TRBV30 . TRBD2 CAWITPGLAWREQFF TGTGCCTGGATTACACCGGGACTAGCTTGGCGTGAGCAGTTCTTC
TRBJ2-1 TRBV6-5 . TRBD2 CASSLLAGDGNEQFF TGTGCCAGCAGCTTACTAGCGGGAGATGGCAATGAGCAGTTCTTC
TRBJ1-3 TRBV9 . TRBD1 CASSVGGQGKTGNTIYF TGTGCCAGCAGCGTAGGGGGACAGGGGAAGACTGGAAACACCATATATTTT
TRBJ2-1 TRBV9 . . CASSVEGGGREQFF TGTGCCAGCAGCGTAGAAGGGGGAGGGCGCGAGCAGTTCTTC
TRBJ2-2 TRBV6-6 . TRBD2 CASSPVSAGGSGELFF TGTGCCAGCAGCCCCGTCTCGGCGGGAGGGTCCGGGGAGCTGTTTTTT
TRBJ2-7 TRBV6-5 . . CASSYDQGREQYF TGTGCCAGCAGTTACGACCAGGGGCGCGAGCAGTACTTC
TRBJ2-2 TRBV28 . TRBD1 CASSFPGTGGGELFF TGTGCCAGCAGTTTCCCCGGGACAGGGGGCGGGGAGCTGTTTTTT
TRBJ2-5 TRBV6-5 . . CASSYSGLGTQYF TGTGCCAGCAGTTACTCGGGCTTGGGGACCCAGTACTTC
TRBJ2-7 TRBV6-5 once TRBD2 CASSYSTGGEDEQYF TGTGCCAGCAGCTACTCTACGGGAGGGGAGGACGAGCAGTACTTC
TRBJ2-3 TRBV6-8 . TRBD2 CASSYVAGGHGRRYF TGTGCCAGCAGTTACGTAGCGGGAGGCCACGGCCGGCGGTATTTT
TRBJ2-1 TRBV7-9 few TRBD2 CASSDLSGRRSYNEQFF TGTGCCAGCAGCGATCTTAGCGGGAGGCGCTCCTACAATGAGCAGTTCTTC
TRBJ2-2 TRBV2 . . CASSFNTGELFF TGTGCCAGCTCCTTTAACACCGGGGAGCTGTTTTTT
TRBJ2-7 TRBV7-2 few TRBD2 CASSLVTSGSYEQYF TGTGCCAGCAGCTTAGTTACTAGCGGCTCCTACGAGCAGTACTTC